Presented here are 3 T cell receptor beta chains from one specimen sequenced in a study of cytomegalovirus exposure and HLA in healthy donors. Vbeta (60) and Jbeta (13) primers were used in the PCR. The repertoire was sequenced with immunoSEQ multiplex PCR; TCRdb's copy has only in-frame clones and lacks some. The sample gives about 150,000 clones, about 72% of which show up once; over 2% is in the top ten. The sequencing input was PBMCs. These receptors all come from a man aged 35 to 55 in good health and CMV-seronegative.

The chain links TRBV5-1 to TRBJ1-2, with D perhaps TRBD1 (6 bases). The V gene lost 4 bases and the J gene lost 5 bases, with 21 bases spanning the gap. The CDR3 is 16 residues long. Germline V gene data show CDR1 as SGHRS and CDR2 as YFSETQ. The CDR3 is CASSTLAGGAGYGYTF. DNA of the CDR3: TGCGCCAGCAGCACCCTTGCTGGGGGCGCGGGTTATGGCTACACCTTC.

The table lists this clone with a few counts. The chain combines TRBV7-6 with TRBJ2-5; tentative D call: TRBD1 (6 bases). Germline CDR1 SGHVS, CDR2 FNYEAQ. The CDR3 is made up of 16 amino acids. V dropped 1 base and J dropped 1 base, with 13 bases sitting between them. This chain's CDR3 is CASSLVSGTFQETQYF. DNA for the CDR3: TGTGCCAGCAGCTTAGTGTCGGGGACATTCCAAGAGACCCAGTACTTC.

The chain links TRBV7-9 to TRBJ1-4; TRBD1 matches at 10 bases. The germline gives CDR1 SEHNR, CDR2 FQNEAQ (reference sequence). Trimming at V came to 1 base and at J to 6 bases, leaving 5 bases not matched to a gene. This CDR3 spans 16 amino acids. CDR3: CASSLGGGTGDEKLFF. DNA for the CDR3: TGTGCCAGCAGCTTAGGGGGGGGGACAGGGGATGAAAAACTGTTTTTT.